Listed below are T cell receptor beta chains from one sample, sequenced in a study of CD8 T cells in ankylosing spondylitis. TCRdb reprocessed the 5' RACE reads with MiXCR, giving one entry per CDR3 protein. The sample includes hundreds of thousands of distinct CDR3 sequences, around 11% of them seen just once. The sequenced sample consisted of blood, either unsorted or a sorted T cell fraction (not recorded which). Receptor source: a male donor with ankylosing spondylitis. The CDR3 runs from the conserved cysteine through the conserved F or W. D genes are given only for firm matches. The listing skips clone size in some rows; elsewhere it reads once, few, many or a size class.

len,abundance,d_gene,j_gene,v_gene,CDR3nt,CDR3aa
14,few,.,TRBJ1-6,TRBV20-1,TGCAGTGTTCTAGGGGGCTCCTATAATTCACCCCTCCACTTT,CSVLGGSYNSPLHF
14,many,.,TRBJ2-7,TRBV20-1,TGCAGTGCTAGAGATCCCAGCAGCTCCTACGAGCAGTACTTC,CSARDPSSSYEQYF
15,many,.,TRBJ2-3,TRBV7-2,TGTGCCAGCAGCTTAACCCAACCGAGCACAGATACGCAGTATTTT,CASSLTQPSTDTQYF
13,.,.,TRBJ1-5,TRBV7-2,TGTGCCAGCAGCAACGAGAGAAATCAGCCCCAGCATTTT,CASSNERNQPQHF
13,many,.,TRBJ2-3,TRBV15,TGTGCCACCAGCAGACAGGCCAGAGATACGCAGTATTTT,CATSRQARDTQYF
15,few,.,TRBJ2-1,TRBV28,TGTGCCAGTTTCGGGACGACGCAATTCGGGGGTGAGCAGTTCTTC,CASFGTTQFGGEQFF
15,many,.,TRBJ2-7,TRBV7-2,TGTGCCAGCAGCTTAGGATCCCTCTCCTCCTACGAGCAGTACTTC,CASSLGSLSSYEQYF
15,.,TRBD1,TRBJ1-2,TRBV18,TGTGCCAGCTCACCAACCCAGGGGGCGTTGGGAGGCTACACCTTC,CASSPTQGALGGYTF
15,.,TRBD2,TRBJ2-2,TRBV4-2,TGTGCCAGCAGCCAAGATCCAAGCGGGAGAGGAGAGCTGTTTTTT,CASSQDPSGRGELFF
13,many,.,TRBJ2-1,TRBV29-1,TGCAGCGGGCTGGACTCAAACTACAATGAGCAGTTCTTC,CSGLDSNYNEQFF
15,few,.,TRBJ2-3,TRBV20-1,TGCAGTGCCCCTTACTCAGGGGTCCGAGCAGATACGCAGTATTTT,CSAPYSGVRADTQYF
14,many,TRBD2,TRBJ2-1,TRBV29-1,TGCAGCGTTGAAAAACCGGGACTAGTCAATGAGCAGTTCTTC,CSVEKPGLVNEQFF
18,many,TRBD2,TRBJ2-1,TRBV28,TGTGCCAGCAGTTTACCAGGACTAGCCCCCGTCTCCTACAATGAGCAGTTCTTC,CASSLPGLAPVSYNEQFF
17,few,.,TRBJ1-2,TRBV18,TGTGCCAGCTCACCTGGGACACCCGGTACCCTTAACTATGGCTACACCTTC,CASSPGTPGTLNYGYTF
15,.,TRBD2,TRBJ2-3,TRBV20-1,TGCAGTGCGAACACTGCAGCGGGGATCACAGATACGCAGTATTTT,CSANTAAGITDTQYF
14,few,.,TRBJ2-7,TRBV28,TGTGCCAGCAGTTTATCCTATACCCCCTACGAGCAGTACTTC,CASSLSYTPYEQYF
12,.,TRBD1,TRBJ2-7,TRBV24-1,TGTGCCACCAGCACGACAGGGGAAGAGCAGTACTTC,CATSTTGEEQYF
17,.,.,TRBJ1-1,TRBV11-2,TGTGCCAGCAGCTTGCTGGGGACGGCCTCGGGGGACACTGAAGCTTTCTTT,CASSLLGTASGDTEAFF
13,.,.,TRBJ1-2,TRBV25-1,TGTGCCAGCAGTGCGACAGGTGTACTTGGCTACACCTTC,CASSATGVLGYTF
14,.,.,TRBJ2-3,TRBV20-1,TGCAGTGCTCAGCCGGGACTTCTCTGGGATACGCAGTATTTT,CSAQPGLLWDTQYF
14,once,.,TRBJ2-3,TRBV6-5,TGTGCCAGCAGTTTCACCCCGGGACAACATACGCAGTATTTT,CASSFTPGQHTQYF
15,.,.,TRBJ2-1,TRBV20-1,TGCAGTGCTAGAAAGGGACGACACTCCTACAATGAGCAGTTCTTC,CSARKGRHSYNEQFF
13,many,.,TRBJ2-1,TRBV10-3,TGTGCCATCAACCTACAGGAGGGGGCTGAGCAGTTCTTC,CAINLQEGAEQFF
14,.,.,TRBJ1-1,TRBV7-2,TGTGCCAGCAGCCCGCACGAGGGCTTGGGTGAAGCTTTCTTT,CASSPHEGLGEAFF
14,many,TRBD2,TRBJ2-1,TRBV6-1,TGTGCCAGCAGCACGGGAGGCCGCTACAATGAGCAGTTCTTC,CASSTGGRYNEQFF
14,few,.,TRBJ1-2,TRBV7-9,TGTGCCAGCAGCTTCCGGGACGGGACTCTCGGCTACACCTTC,CASSFRDGTLGYTF
12,few,.,TRBJ1-1,TRBV7-2,TGTGCCAGCAGTGCAGGGGTTGGGGAAGCTTTCTTT,CASSAGVGEAFF
14,few,.,TRBJ1-1,TRBV6-5,TGTGCCAGCAGCTACCGGATACCGGGTGCTGAAGCTTTCTTT,CASSYRIPGAEAFF
16,.,TRBD2,TRBJ2-1,TRBV11-2,TGTGCCAGCAGCACACTAGCGACCAGCTCCTACAATGAGCAGTTCTTC,CASSTLATSSYNEQFF
17,.,TRBD1,TRBJ2-7,TRBV7-9,TGTGCCAGCAGCTTAGTCCCCTCTACAGGGGGCGCGTACGAGCAGTACTTC,CASSLVPSTGGAYEQYF
13,many,.,TRBJ1-1,TRBV10-3,TGTGCCATCAGTGGCGGAGAGAACACTGAAGCTTTCTTT,CAISGGENTEAFF
13,many,.,TRBJ2-4,TRBV20-1,TGCAGTGCTACCAGACAGGCCACAAACATTCAGTACTTC,CSATRQATNIQYF
15,few,.,TRBJ2-5,TRBV6-2/TRBV6-3,TGTGCCAGCAGTTCCCCCCGGCAGACCCAAGAGACCCAGTACTTC,CASSSPRQTQETQYF
15,.,.,TRBJ1-1,TRBV5-1,TGCGCCAGCAGCTTCCCGGACTCGGGGGGCACTGAAGCTTTCTTT,CASSFPDSGGTEAFF
15,.,.,TRBJ2-5,TRBV18,TGTGCCAGCTCCCGCCTACAGGGATCTCAAGAGACCCAGTACTTC,CASSRLQGSQETQYF
13,few,.,TRBJ2-5,TRBV7-2,TGTGCCAGCAGCTTAGAGAGGGGAGACACCCAGTACTTC,CASSLERGDTQYF
11,.,TRBD1,TRBJ2-7,TRBV20-1,TGCAGTGCTAGTACAGGGGGCGAGCAGTACTTC,CSASTGGEQYF
13,.,.,TRBJ1-1,TRBV6-1,TGTGCCAGCAGGATACAGGGCTTGGGGGAAGCTTTCTTT,CASRIQGLGEAFF
16,few,.,TRBJ1-2,TRBV24-1,TGTGCCACCAGTGATGTTGACAGTACTTCTAACTATGGCTACACCTTC,CATSDVDSTSNYGYTF
13,many,.,TRBJ1-1,TRBV12-3/TRBV12-4,TGTGCCAGCAGTCTCCTTTGGAACACTGAAGCTTTCTTT,CASSLLWNTEAFF
17,.,TRBD2,TRBJ2-1,TRBV3-1,TGTGCCAGCAGCCAAGAGGAACTAGCGGGAGGGCCGCATGAGCAGTTCTTC,CASSQEELAGGPHEQFF
14,.,TRBD1,TRBJ2-7,TRBV15,TGTGCCACCAGCAGAGCAGCAGGGGGTTACGAGCAGTACTTC,CATSRAAGGYEQYF
17,.,.,TRBJ1-2,TRBV5-1,TGCGCCAGCAGCTGGGGCCTGGACAGTGGCCGGGGCTATGGCTACACCTTC,CASSWGLDSGRGYGYTF
14,many,.,TRBJ1-5,TRBV20-1,TGCAGTGCGAAAAGTGGGTATAGCAATCAGCCCCAGCATTTT,CSAKSGYSNQPQHF
13,few,.,TRBJ1-3,TRBV7-3,TGTGCCAGCAGCTTCTATACTGGAAACACCATATATTTT,CASSFYTGNTIYF
13,few,.,TRBJ2-7,TRBV7-2,TGTGCCAGCAGCCAGAGGATCAGCTACGAGCAGTACTTC,CASSQRISYEQYF
13,few,.,TRBJ2-1,TRBV20-1,TGCAGTGCTTGTGGGGGGCGCGACAATGAGCAGTTCTTC,CSACGGRDNEQFF
11,many,.,TRBJ2-7,TRBV20-1,TGCAGTGCTACTCCCTTCCGGGAGCAGTACTTC,CSATPFREQYF
14,many,TRBD1,TRBJ2-7,TRBV5-1,TGCGCCAGCAGCGGGCGGACAGGGCCCTACGAGCAGTACTTC,CASSGRTGPYEQYF
13,.,.,TRBJ2-1,TRBV11-2,TGTGCCAGCAGCTCTCATAACGGGGGAGAGCAGTTCTTC,CASSSHNGGEQFF
15,.,.,TRBJ1-2,TRBV18,TGTGCCAGCTCCTATTCGGGCGGGACACCCATCGGCTACACCTTC,CASSYSGGTPIGYTF
18,.,.,TRBJ1-2,TRBV5-5,TGTGCCAGCAGCCCTCGTCCGGACGCCGCCCGGGCGGTCTATGGCTACACCTTC,CASSPRPDAARAVYGYTF